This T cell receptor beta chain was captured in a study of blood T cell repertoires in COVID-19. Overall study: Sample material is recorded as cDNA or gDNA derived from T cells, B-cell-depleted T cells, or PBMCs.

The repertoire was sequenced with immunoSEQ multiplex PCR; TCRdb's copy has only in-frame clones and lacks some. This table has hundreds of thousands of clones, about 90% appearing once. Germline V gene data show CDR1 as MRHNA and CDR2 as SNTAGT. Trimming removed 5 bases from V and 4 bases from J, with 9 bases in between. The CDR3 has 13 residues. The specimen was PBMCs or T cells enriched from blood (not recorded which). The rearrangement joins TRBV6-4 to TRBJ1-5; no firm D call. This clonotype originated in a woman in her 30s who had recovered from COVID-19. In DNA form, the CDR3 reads TGTGCCAGCAGTCGCAGTTGGAATCAGCCCCAGCATTTT. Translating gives CASSRSWNQPQHF.